A selection of T cell receptor beta chains follows, all from one sample in a study of blood T cell repertoires in COVID-19. Sequenced by immunoSEQ multiplex PCR; TCRdb stores in-frame clones only, minus some. The sample comprises around 230,000 clones, over 80% of which are singletons, and 27% rests with the top ten. Material: peripheral blood. The source of these receptors is a man in his forties with acute or convalescent COVID-19. CDR3s include the opening cysteine and the closing phenylalanine or tryptophan. D genes are given only for firm matches. Rows give clone size only sometimes, using once, few, many, or a class for an expanded clone.

j_gene	d_gene	abundance	v_gene	CDR3nt	CDR3aa
TRBJ2-2	TRBD1	once	TRBV24-1	TGTGCCACCAGTGACAGGGACAGGCCCACCGGGGAGCTGTTTTTT	CATSDRDRPTGELFF
TRBJ2-1	NA	NA	TRBV21-1	TGTGCCAGCAGCAAAGCGCTCACAGGGGTGATTGTATACAATGAGCAGTTCTTC	CASSKALTGVIVYNEQFF
TRBJ1-6	NA	NA	TRBV11-2	TGTGCCAGCAGCCCCCGGGGGAATTCACCCCTCCACTTT	CASSPRGNSPLHF
TRBJ1-2	NA	NA	TRBV2	TGTGCCGGTGCAAGGGAGGGCAGGTATGGCTACACCTTC	CAGAREGRYGYTF
TRBJ1-2	TRBD1	NA	TRBV5-1	TGCGCCAGCAGCCCCTTCGGACAGGGAAATGGCTACACCTTC	CASSPFGQGNGYTF
TRBJ1-2	NA	NA	TRBV18	TGTGCCAGCTCAGTAGATAACTATGGCTACACCTTC	CASSVDNYGYTF
TRBJ1-1	NA	NA	TRBV6-1	TGTGCCAGCAGTGATTTCTCGGGATTGAACACTGAAGCTTTCTTT	CASSDFSGLNTEAFF
TRBJ1-2	TRBD1	NA	TRBV6-5	TGTGCCAGCAGTCACAGGGGCCTCTCCTATGGCTACACCTTC	CASSHRGLSYGYTF
TRBJ1-1	NA	NA	TRBV2	TGTGCCAGCAGTTTACAGCCGAACACTGAAGCTTTCTTT	CASSLQPNTEAFF
TRBJ2-3	TRBD1	NA	TRBV3-1/TRBV3-2	TGTGCCAGCAGCCCTAGGGACAGGGAGGATACGCAGTATTTT	CASSPRDREDTQYF
TRBJ2-7	TRBD2	once	TRBV19	TGTGCCAGTAGTATTCTAGCGGGGGACAGCTCCTACGAGCAGTACTTC	CASSILAGDSSYEQYF
TRBJ1-1	NA	NA	TRBV2	TGTGCCAGCAGTGAAACGGGGGGCGCGATTAGTGAACCTGAAGCTTTCTTT	CASSETGGAISEPEAFF
TRBJ2-7	NA	NA	TRBV18	TGTGCCAGCTCAATCCAGGGGAGCGATTACGAGCAGTACTTC	CASSIQGSDYEQYF
TRBJ1-1	NA	NA	TRBV7-8	TGTGCCAGCGTCTCCGGGAACAAGAACACTGAAGCTTTCTTT	CASVSGNKNTEAFF
TRBJ2-1	TRBD2	NA	TRBV19	TGTGCCAGTATTCCGCGGGGGACGGTTGGCGAGCAGTTCTTC	CASIPRGTVGEQFF
TRBJ1-2	TRBD1	NA	TRBV6-5	TGTGCCAGCAGGAACGGACAGGATAACTATGGCTACACCTTC	CASRNGQDNYGYTF
TRBJ2-3	NA	once	TRBV4-3	TGCGCCAGCAGCCAAGATCTAAATATTGGCGGGTCCTTCACAGATACGCAGTATTTT	CASSQDLNIGGSFTDTQYF
TRBJ1-1	NA	NA	TRBV19	TGTGCCAGTAGAAGTAGTGTGAACACTGAAGCTTTCTTT	CASRSSVNTEAFF
TRBJ2-1	TRBD2	few	TRBV7-9	TGTGCCAGCAGCTTACCGGCTAGCGGGAGTAGGCTTGAGCAGTTCTTC	CASSLPASGSRLEQFF
TRBJ2-5	NA	NA	TRBV6-1	TGTGCCAGCAGTGAAGGCCCTACAGGGACCCAGTACTTC	CASSEGPTGTQYF
TRBJ1-5	NA	NA	TRBV6-2/TRBV6-3	TGTGCCAGCAGCTATCCCGCCCAGACAGTCGGTCAGCCCCAGCATTTT	CASSYPAQTVGQPQHF
TRBJ2-3	TRBD2	NA	TRBV5-4	TGTGCCAGCAGCCCCAGGACTAGCGGGAGTGGGTTGAGCACAGATACGCAGTATTTT	CASSPRTSGSGLSTDTQYF
TRBJ1-3	TRBD1	NA	TRBV27	TGTGCCAGCAGTTCGACAGGGGGTAGAGACACCATATATTTT	CASSSTGGRDTIYF
TRBJ1-1	TRBD1	NA	TRBV10-3	TGTGCCATCAGTGGGGGACAGGGGTTCACTGAAGCTTTCTTT	CAISGGQGFTEAFF
TRBJ1-5	NA	NA	TRBV19	TGTGCCAGTCAGGGGAGGGAGCGTGAGCCCCAGCATTTT	CASQGREREPQHF
TRBJ2-7	TRBD2	NA	TRBV10-1	TGCGCCAGCAGTGAGTCTCTAGCGGAGCCGCGCGAGCAGTACTTC	CASSESLAEPREQYF
TRBJ2-7	TRBD2	NA	TRBV6-5	TGTGCCAGCAGACCCCCGGGGGGGAGAGGGCAGTACTTC	CASRPPGGRGQYF
TRBJ1-1	NA	NA	TRBV5-1	TGCGCCAGCGGTCGGGAGAACACTGAAGCTTTCTTT	CASGRENTEAFF
TRBJ1-2	NA	NA	TRBV7-6	TGTGCCAGCAGCTTAGACAGTCTAACTGGCTACACCTTC	CASSLDSLTGYTF
TRBJ1-6	NA	NA	TRBV7-6	TGTGCCAGCAGCTTAAATCGGGGAGGGGTAAATTCACCCCTCCACTTT	CASSLNRGGVNSPLHF
TRBJ1-5	TRBD1	NA	TRBV6-2/TRBV6-3	TGTGCCAGCAGTTACTCGGGACAGCTTTATAGCAATCAGCCCCAGCATTTT	CASSYSGQLYSNQPQHF
TRBJ2-5	TRBD2	NA	TRBV5-1	TGCGCCAGCAGCTTGGCCTTAGCGGGAGAGGCGGAGACCCAGTACTTC	CASSLALAGEAETQYF
TRBJ2-1	NA	NA	TRBV5-4	TGTGCCAGCAGCTTGTCTGCGGCGAGCTCCTACAATGAGCAGTTCTTC	CASSLSAASSYNEQFF
TRBJ1-2	NA	NA	TRBV6-5	TGTGCCAGCAGTTACTCGTCCAGGGCAGGCTACACCTTC	CASSYSSRAGYTF
TRBJ1-2	NA	NA	TRBV7-2	TGTGCCAGCAGCTTAGATCCGAGCACCTATGGCTACACCTTC	CASSLDPSTYGYTF
TRBJ1-4	NA	few	TRBV27	TGTGCCAGCAGTTTTTACAGGGAATCTAGGGAAAAACTGTTTTTT	CASSFYRESREKLFF
TRBJ2-1	TRBD2	once	TRBV18	TGTGCCAGCTCTCCGCGGGAGCCTCCTGAGCAGTTCTTC	CASSPREPPEQFF
TRBJ2-5	NA	NA	TRBV2	TGTGCCACCCAGAGGGAGTACCAAGAGACCCAGTACTTC	CATQREYQETQYF
TRBJ1-6	NA	NA	TRBV19	TGTGCCAGTAGTATGGCGACGACTCACCCCTATAATTCACCCCTCCACTTT	CASSMATTHPYNSPLHF
TRBJ2-7	NA	NA	TRBV2	TGTGCCAGCCGTGCTTCAGGCGGGGACTACGAGCAGTACTTC	CASRASGGDYEQYF
TRBJ2-2	NA	NA	TRBV5-1	TGCGCCAGCAGCTTGAAAATTGCGGCGAACACCGGGGAGCTGTTTTTT	CASSLKIAANTGELFF
TRBJ2-5	NA	NA	TRBV28	TGTGCCAGCAGTTCCTTACTAGGAGAGACCCAGTACTTC	CASSSLLGETQYF
TRBJ1-2	TRBD1	NA	TRBV7-2	TGTGCCAGCAGACCGGACAGGGGGCTCGTCTATGGCTACACCTTC	CASRPDRGLVYGYTF
TRBJ2-3	NA	NA	TRBV20-1	TGCTCTGGTAGTATGGCAGATACGCAGTATTTT	CSGSMADTQYF
TRBJ2-1	TRBD2	NA	TRBV2	TGTGCCAGCAGTGAAGGAAGTAACGTGATGGGGGGGGATGAGCAGTTCTTC	CASSEGSNVMGGDEQFF
TRBJ2-7	TRBD2	NA	TRBV7-2	TGTGCCAGCAGCCCGCTAGCGGGGGGTCCCTACGAGCAGTACTTC	CASSPLAGGPYEQYF
TRBJ1-2	TRBD1	NA	TRBV27	TGTGCCAGCAGTTTCTCCCCCAGGGGGTATGGCTACACCTTC	CASSFSPRGYGYTF
TRBJ2-1	NA	few	TRBV7-7	TGTGCCAGCAGCAACTCCAACAATGAGCAGTTCTTC	CASSNSNNEQFF
TRBJ1-2	NA	NA	TRBV27	TGTGCCAGCAGTTTGACCTCCCTAGGGGTGTATGGCTACACCTTC	CASSLTSLGVYGYTF
TRBJ1-1	TRBD1	NA	TRBV3-1/TRBV3-2	TGTGCCAGCAGCCAGGACAGGGTACCTGAAGCTTTCTTT	CASSQDRVPEAFF
TRBJ1-4	TRBD1	NA	TRBV7-3	TGTGCCAGCAGCTTAAGCGGGACAGTCAATGAAAAACTGTTTTTT	CASSLSGTVNEKLFF